Shown below are 24 T cell receptor beta chains from a single sample sequenced in a study of T cells in localized non-small cell lung cancer. The data were produced by immunoSEQ multiplex PCR, yet TCRdb's version contains in-frame clones alone and is incomplete. The table includes approximately 650 clones, about 35% detected once. The sample was normal lung tissue next to the tumor, taken before any cancer treatment. The origin of the receptors is a man aged 35-69 years with stage I lung adenocarcinoma.

This clone was detected only a few times. The rearrangement uses TRBV4-1 and TRBJ1-1; no firm D call. Germline lookup yields CDR1 MGHRA and CDR2 YSYEKL. The CDR3 runs to 14 residues. The V end was cut by 1 base, the J end by 9 bases, with 15 bases between. The CDR3 region is CASSQGTLERKAFF. DNA of the CDR3: TGCGCCAGCAGCCAAGGGACCCTGGAGAGAAAAGCTTTCTTT.

The genes are TRBV30 and TRBJ2-7, with D maybe TRBD2 (5 bases). Trimming pared 3 bases from V and 9 bases from J, leaving 15 bases between. Germline loops: CDR1 GTSNPN, CDR2 SVGIG (reference sequence). The CDR3 spans 12 residues. The CDR3 DNA reads as TGTGCCTGGAGAGAGGGCCGATCGGCGCAGTACTTC. Protein product: CAWREGRSAQYF.

The chain's CDR3 is CASSVGQGHYGYTF. DNA of the CDR3: TGTGCCAGCAGCGTCGGACAGGGCCACTATGGCTACACCTTC. V and J are TRBV9 and TRBJ1-2; TRBD1 matches 8 bases. V shed 2 bases and J 3 bases; nucleotides not matched to a gene: 3. This CDR3 has 14 residues. Per germline, CDR1 SGDLS and CDR2 YYNGEE.

The J gene is TRBJ2-1, the V gene TRBV19; perhaps D is TRBD1 or TRBD2 (6 bases each). V gave up 7 bases and J gave up 4 bases, with 23 bases separating them. From germline, CDR1 is LNHDA and CDR2 SQIVND (reference sequence). CDR3 length: 17 residues. The CDR3 is CASTQGSLRGPYNEQFF. CDR3 bases: TGTGCCAGTACCCAAGGGTCTCTTCGGGGGCCATACAATGAGCAGTTCTTC.

The gene calls are TRBV6-1 and TRBJ2-1; D may be TRBD2 (5 bases). The CDR3 has 16 amino acids. V gave up 1 base and J gave up 7 bases, with 17 bases separating them. Germline V gene lookup returns CDR1 MNHNS and CDR2 SASEGT. CDR3 sequence reads: CASSEGVGRGSNEQFF. The CDR3 DNA reads as TGTGCCAGCAGTGAAGGGGTAGGGAGAGGGTCAAATGAGCAGTTCTTC.

This clone is termed large (0.1 to 1%). The chain combines TRBV11-3 with TRBJ2-2; 13 positions match TRBD2. CDR3 length: 17 residues. V lost 4 bases and J lost 5; bases outside the gene matches: 7. From germline, CDR1 is SGHNT and CDR2 YENEEA. CDR3 in amino acids: CASSWGLAGTGTGELFF. CDR3 DNA sequence: TGTGCCAGCAGCTGGGGACTAGCGGGGACGGGGACCGGGGAGCTGTTTTTT. The complete variable domain, with remaining parts taken from reference TRBV11-3 and TRBJ2-2, reads EAGVVQSPRYKIIEKKQPVAFWCNPISGHNTLYWYLQNLGQGPELLIRYENEEAVDDSQLPKDRFSAERLKGVDSTLKIQPAELGDSAVYLCASSWGLAGTGTGELFFGEGSRLTVL.

The chain uses TRBV6-8 and TRBJ2-5; 12 bases match TRBD2. CDR3 length: 15 amino acids. Germline CDR1 is MNHGY and CDR2 is SAAAGT. After removal of 5 bases from V and 2 bases from J, the junction contained 3 bases not matched to a gene. CDR3 sequence reads: CASSLGLAGQETQYF. For the CDR3, the DNA is TGTGCCAGCAGTCTAGGACTAGCGGGACAAGAGACCCAGTACTTC.

This clone was detected a few times. This chain joins TRBV6-8 and TRBJ1-3, with a weak D call TRBD1 (5 bases). From germline, CDR1 is MNHGY and CDR2 SAAAGT. V was pared by 2 bases and J by 0 bases, with 5 bases between. There are 14 residues in the CDR3. This CDR3 is CASSYDSSGNTIYF. CDR3 DNA sequence: TGTGCCAGCAGTTACGACAGCTCTGGAAACACCATATATTTT.

As concerns this clone: The CDR3 end is not reached by the read, which stops 1 residue before it; the germline J gene fills it in. The chain carries TRBV6-1 and TRBJ1-1; D gene uncertain. The CDR3 sequence is 12 residues long. Between the trimmed V and J ends, which lost 1 base and 11 bases, there was a span of 11 bases. Per the germline V gene, CDR1 is MNHNS and CDR2 is SASEGT. The covered CDR3 bases are TGTGCCAGCAGTGAAGTAGGCAGTTTGGCTTTC. Amino acids: CASSEVGSLAF. The whole CDR3 reads CASSEVGSLAFF.

The chain carries TRBV11-3 and TRBJ2-7; 7 nucleotides match TRBD2. This CDR3 contains 14 residues. Germline values: CDR1 SGHNT, CDR2 YENEEA. V gave up 4 bases and J gave up 3 bases; unmatched junction bases: 6. CDR3 sequence (DNA): TGTGCCAGCAGCTCCTTAGCGGGCAACTACGAGCAGTACTTC. Amino acid sequence: CASSSLAGNYEQYF. The full variable domain, in which reference TRBV11-3 and TRBJ2-7 provide the parts outside the CDR3, is EAGVVQSPRYKIIEKKQPVAFWCNPISGHNTLYWYLQNLGQGPELLIRYENEEAVDDSQLPKDRFSAERLKGVDSTLKIQPAELGDSAVYLCASSSLAGNYEQYFGPGTRLTVT.

The rearrangement links TRBV29-1 to TRBJ2-7, with D possibly matching TRBD2 (6 bases). Trimming took off 6 bases at V and 5 bases at J, with 17 bases between the two ends. CDR3 length: 13 amino acids. The germline V gene has CDR1 SQVTM and CDR2 ANQGSEA. CDR3 DNA sequence: TGCAGCGTAACTTGGGACTCTCGCCACGAGCAGTACTTC. Residues: CSVTWDSRHEQYF.

The V gene is TRBV19, the J gene TRBJ2-5; 7 nucleotides line up with TRBD1. Losses at the gene ends were 4 bases for V and 0 bases for J; bases not matched to a gene: 5. The CDR3 is 15 amino acids. Germline CDR1 is LNHDA and CDR2 is SQIVND (reference sequence). In DNA, the CDR3 is TGTGCCAGTAGTAGAAGGGACAGAAACCAAGAGACCCAGTACTTC. Translated: CASSRRDRNQETQYF.

This clone is large in the sample. CDR3 nucleotides: TGTGCCAGCAGCTTCACCGGGACAGGGACAATGAACACTGAAGCTTTCTTT. Residues: CASSFTGTGTMNTEAFF. This chain joins TRBV11-3 and TRBJ1-1, with 9 bases that match TRBD1. Germline trimming cut 3 bases from V and 0 bases from J; bases unmatched to any gene: 8. From germline, CDR1 is SGHNT and CDR2 YENEEA. This CDR3 has 17 residues.

The rearrangement uses TRBV6-8 and TRBJ1-5; D gene unclear. V was shortened by 5 bases and J by 4 bases, with 9 bases between the two germline ends. This CDR3 has 13 amino acids. CDR1 MNHGY and CDR2 SAAAGT come from the germline V gene. CDR3 loop: CASSEVENQPQHF. CDR3 bases: TGTGCCAGCAGTGAGGTGGAGAATCAGCCCCAGCATTTT.

This clone is labeled large. V gene TRBV6-8 combines with J gene TRBJ1-1, with 10 bases identical to TRBD1. Germline trimming cut 5 bases from V and 5 bases from J; bases unmatched to any gene: 8. Germline V gene data show CDR1 as MNHGY and CDR2 as SAAAGT. This CDR3 has 15 residues. CDR3 bases: TGTGCCAGCAGTCCCGACAGGGGGCGCCGGACTGAAGCTTTCTTT. Translating it yields CASSPDRGRRTEAFF.

In its sample, this clone was seen a few times. The chain is built from TRBV30 and TRBJ1-1, with D possibly TRBD1 on 5 matching bases. Looked up from germline, CDR1 is GTSNPN and CDR2 is SVGIG (reference sequence). CDR3 size: 13 residues. V lost 3 bases, J lost 6 bases, and 14 bases lay in between. Here the CDR3 reads CAWSAGRGSEAFF. The DNA of the CDR3 is TGTGCCTGGAGCGCCGGGAGGGGCTCTGAAGCTTTCTTT.

The chain employs TRBV10-2 and TRBJ2-5, with a weak D call TRBD1 (6 bases). This CDR3 contains 14 residues. V lost 0 bases and J lost 5, with 10 bases in between. Germline loops: CDR1 WSHSY, CDR2 SAAADI. This CDR3 is CASSESNREETQYF. The CDR3 DNA reads as TGCGCCAGCAGTGAGTCGAACAGGGAGGAGACCCAGTACTTC.

Only a few counts were recorded for this clone. The rearrangement joins TRBV6-7 to TRBJ2-1; 12 bases are a match to TRBD2. TRBV6-7 is identified as an open reading frame with a role that is uncertain. The V segment lost 0 bases and the J segment 7 bases; nucleotides outside the gene matches: 4. This CDR3 spans 16 amino acids. The CDR3: CASSYSPSGGGNEQFF. The CDR3 DNA reads TGTGCCAGCAGTTACTCGCCTAGCGGGGGGGGGAATGAGCAGTTCTTC.

This chain links TRBV19 with TRBJ1-2; D uncertain. This CDR3 comprises 13 residues. CDR1 and CDR2 from the germline V gene are LNHDA and SQIVND (reference sequence). Trimming left V 0 bases short and J 4 bases short, with 6 bases between. In DNA form, the CDR3 reads TGTGCCAGTAGTATAGATCTAAGCTATGGCTACACCTTC. Protein product: CASSIDLSYGYTF.

By share of the sample, this clone is large. V gene TRBV11-3 combines with J gene TRBJ2-3; D may correspond to TRBD1 or TRBD2 (5 bases each). Germline assignment: CDR1 SGHNT and CDR2 YENEEA. V was clipped by 1 base and J by 3 bases, with 11 bases between them. The CDR3 sequence is 15 residues long. The CDR3 nucleotides are TGTGCCAGCAGCTTAGGGGGACGTATAACAGATACGCAGTATTTT. Amino acid sequence: CASSLGGRITDTQYF.

This clone was counted only a few times. The chain recombines TRBV6-4 with TRBJ2-7; TRBD1 is a possible D gene (6 bases). The CDR3 contains 14 residues. Deletions cut 5 bases from V and 0 bases from J, with 11 bases between. The germline CDR1 and CDR2 sequences are MRHNA and SNTAGT. CDR3 coding DNA: TGTGCCAGCAGTCGGGACACCGGCTCCTACGAGCAGTACTTC. Its protein is CASSRDTGSYEQYF.

The chain uses TRBV28 and TRBJ2-1, with TRBD2 identical over 13 bases. The CDR3 runs 17 residues. Germline values: CDR1 MDHEN, CDR2 SYDVKM. The J segment lost 10 bases and the V segment lost 0 bases, leaving 9 bases of the junction unmatched. The CDR3 region is CASSLWELAGGPGEQFF. Here the CDR3 DNA reads TGTGCCAGCAGTTTATGGGAACTAGCGGGAGGGCCGGGGGAGCAGTTCTTC. The full variable domain, in which reference TRBV28 and TRBJ2-1 provide the parts outside the CDR3, is DVKVTQSSRYLVKRTGEKVFLECVQDMDHENMFWYRQDPGLGLRLIYFSYDVKMKEKGDIPEGYSVSREKKERFSLILESASTNQTSMYLCASSLWELAGGPGEQFFGPGTRLTVL.

This clone has more than one count but fewer than ten. This chain connects TRBV9 to TRBJ1-1, with 9 positions matching TRBD1. Germline values: CDR1 SGDLS, CDR2 YYNGEE. The V segment lost 6 bases and the J segment 5 bases; nucleotides outside the gene matches: 17. The CDR3 is made up of 17 amino acids. CDR3: CASTFDRTGARGTEAFF. CDR3 nucleotides: TGTGCCAGCACCTTCGACCGGACAGGGGCGCGGGGAACTGAAGCTTTCTTT.

The rearrangement links TRBV9 to TRBJ2-5; maybe TRBD1 (6 bases). The length of the CDR3 is 14 residues. Trimming shortened V by 0 bases and J by 1 base, and 7 bases separated the two germline ends. The V gene's germline CDR1 is SGDLS and CDR2 YYNGEE. CDR3 in amino acids: CASSVGGGQETQYF. The CDR3, as DNA: TGTGCCAGCAGCGTAGGAGGGGGCCAAGAGACCCAGTACTTC.